This TCR beta chain was sequenced during a study of human T cells and chemical hapten exposure. During construction of the library, unique molecular identifiers were attached to individual cDNA molecules for quantitative, reproducible TCR counting. TCRdb processed the RACE reads anew with MiXCR; each CDR3 protein has one entry. The sample contains approximately 97,000 distinct CDR3 sequences, 25% to 35% of which appear only once. Sample time point: patch test 3, about 24 weeks after DPC sensitization. Treatment described: therapeutic diphenylcyclopropenone sensitization with weekly scalp DPC. Germline V lookup: CDR1 SEHNR, CDR2 FQNEAQ (reference sequence). This CDR3 spans 14 amino acids. J gave up 5 bases and V 5 bases, and 7 bases lay outside the gene matches.

The rearrangement joins TRBV7-9 to TRBJ2-5; 8 bases align to TRBD2. Sequenced here: whole blood, sampled in connection with sensitization to the hapten diphenylcyclopropenone (DPC). The clonotype originates from a man aged 40-50 years with alopecia areata. Some clones in this sample may be carry-over from other donors' samples. The CDR3 region is CASSAGGTPETQYF. DNA of the CDR3: TGTGCCAGCAGCGCGGGAGGTACGCCCGAGACCCAGTACTTC.